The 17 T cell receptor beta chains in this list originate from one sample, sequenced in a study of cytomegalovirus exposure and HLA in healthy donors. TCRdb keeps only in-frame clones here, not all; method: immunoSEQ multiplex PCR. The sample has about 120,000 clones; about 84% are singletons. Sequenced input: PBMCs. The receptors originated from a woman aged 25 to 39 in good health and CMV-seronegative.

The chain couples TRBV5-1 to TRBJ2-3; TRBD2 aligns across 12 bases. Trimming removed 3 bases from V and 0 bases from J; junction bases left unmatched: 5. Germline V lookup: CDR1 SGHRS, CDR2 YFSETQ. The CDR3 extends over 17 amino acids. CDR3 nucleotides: TGCGCCAGCAGCTCCAACCTAGCGGGGGGGAGCACAGATACGCAGTATTTT. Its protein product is CASSSNLAGGSTDTQYF.

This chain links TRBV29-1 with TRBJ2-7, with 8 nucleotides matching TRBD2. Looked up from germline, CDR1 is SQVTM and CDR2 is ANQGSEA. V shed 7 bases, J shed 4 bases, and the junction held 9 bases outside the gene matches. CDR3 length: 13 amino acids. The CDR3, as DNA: TGCAGCGCCCGGGGGGGAGAGGGTTACGAGCAGTACTTC. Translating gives CSARGGEGYEQYF.

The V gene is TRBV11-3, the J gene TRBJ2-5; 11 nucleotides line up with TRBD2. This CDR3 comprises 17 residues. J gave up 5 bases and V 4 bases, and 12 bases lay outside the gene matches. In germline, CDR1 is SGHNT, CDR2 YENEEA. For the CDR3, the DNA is TGTGCCAGCAGCTCGCACCCATCGGGACTAGCGGCGGAGACCCAGTACTTC. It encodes CASSSHPSGLAAETQYF.

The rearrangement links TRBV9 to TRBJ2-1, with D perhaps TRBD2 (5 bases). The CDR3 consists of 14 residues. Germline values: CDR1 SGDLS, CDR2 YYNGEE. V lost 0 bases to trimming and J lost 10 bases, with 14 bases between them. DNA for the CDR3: TGTGCCAGCAGCGTAGGAGGTGCGGAGGAGGAGCAGTTCTTC. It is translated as CASSVGGAEEEQFF.

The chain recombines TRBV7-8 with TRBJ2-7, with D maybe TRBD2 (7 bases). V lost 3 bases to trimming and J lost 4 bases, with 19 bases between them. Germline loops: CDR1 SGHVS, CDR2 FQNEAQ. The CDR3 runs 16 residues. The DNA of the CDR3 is TGTGCCAGCAGCTTCTGGGAGGGGGTGGGGAGGTACGAGCAGTACTTC. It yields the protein CASSFWEGVGRYEQYF.

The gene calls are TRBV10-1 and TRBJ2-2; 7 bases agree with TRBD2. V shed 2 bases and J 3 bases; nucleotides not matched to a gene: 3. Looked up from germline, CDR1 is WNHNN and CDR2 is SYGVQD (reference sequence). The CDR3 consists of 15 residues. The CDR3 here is CASSERGDHTGELFF. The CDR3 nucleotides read TGCGCCAGCAGTGAGCGGGGGGACCACACCGGGGAGCTGTTTTTT.

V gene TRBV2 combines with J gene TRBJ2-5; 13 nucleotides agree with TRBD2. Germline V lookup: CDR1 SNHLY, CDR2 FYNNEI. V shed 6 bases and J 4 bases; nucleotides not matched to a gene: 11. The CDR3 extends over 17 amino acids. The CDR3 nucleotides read TGTGCCAGCAGGACTGGGAAGGGACTAGCGGGAACAGAGACCCAGTACTTC. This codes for CASRTGKGLAGTETQYF. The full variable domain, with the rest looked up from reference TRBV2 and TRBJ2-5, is EPEVTQTPSHQVTQMGQEVILRCVPISNHLYFYWYRQILGQKVEFLVSFYNNEISEKSEIFDDQFSVERPDGSNFTLKIRSTKLEDSAMYFCASRTGKGLAGTETQYFGPGTRLLVL.

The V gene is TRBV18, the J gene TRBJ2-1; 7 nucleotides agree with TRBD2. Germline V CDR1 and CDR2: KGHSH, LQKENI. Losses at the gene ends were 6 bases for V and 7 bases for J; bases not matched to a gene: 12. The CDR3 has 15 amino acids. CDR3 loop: CASSLLEVGGNEQFF. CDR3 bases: TGTGCCAGCTCCCTCCTAGAGGTGGGGGGGAATGAGCAGTTCTTC.

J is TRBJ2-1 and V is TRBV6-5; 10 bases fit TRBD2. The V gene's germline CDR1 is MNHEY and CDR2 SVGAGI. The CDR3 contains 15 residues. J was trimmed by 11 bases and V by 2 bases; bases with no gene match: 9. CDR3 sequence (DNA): TGTGCCAGCAGTTACGCCGGAGGAGCGGGAGGGAAGCAGTTCTTC. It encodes CASSYAGGAGGKQFF.

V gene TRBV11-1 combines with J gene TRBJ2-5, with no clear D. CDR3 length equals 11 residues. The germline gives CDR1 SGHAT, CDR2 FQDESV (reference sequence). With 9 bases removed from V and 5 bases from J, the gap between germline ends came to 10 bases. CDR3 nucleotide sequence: TGTGCCAGTACTCACGGGGAGACCCAGTACTTC. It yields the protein CASTHGETQYF.

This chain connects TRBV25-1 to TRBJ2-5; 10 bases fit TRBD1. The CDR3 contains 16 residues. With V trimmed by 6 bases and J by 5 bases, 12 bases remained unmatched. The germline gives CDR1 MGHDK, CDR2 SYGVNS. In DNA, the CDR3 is TGTGCCAGCAGCCTCTGGACAGGGGGGAAGGAGGAGACCCAGTACTTC. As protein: CASSLWTGGKEETQYF.

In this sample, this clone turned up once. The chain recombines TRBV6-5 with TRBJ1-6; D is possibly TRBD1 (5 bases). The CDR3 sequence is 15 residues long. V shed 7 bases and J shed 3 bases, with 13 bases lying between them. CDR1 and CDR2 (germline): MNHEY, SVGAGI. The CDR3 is CASTPGLFYNSPLHF. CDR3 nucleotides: TGTGCCAGCACCCCGGGACTGTTCTATAATTCACCCCTCCACTTT.

Written as DNA, the CDR3 is TGTGCCAGCAGCTCCCGGACTAACAATGAGCAGTTCTTC. Translation gives CASSSRTNNEQFF. The chain carries TRBV9 and TRBJ2-1; tentative D call: TRBD2 (6 bases). CDR3 size: 13 residues. Trimming removed 4 bases from V and 5 bases from J, with 10 bases in between. Germline V gene data show CDR1 as SGDLS and CDR2 as YYNGEE.

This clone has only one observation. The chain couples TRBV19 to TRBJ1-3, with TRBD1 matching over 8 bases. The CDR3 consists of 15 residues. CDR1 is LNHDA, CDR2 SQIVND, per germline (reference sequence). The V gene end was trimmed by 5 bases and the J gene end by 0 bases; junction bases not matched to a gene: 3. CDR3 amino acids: CASSRQGSSGNTIYF. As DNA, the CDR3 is TGTGCCAGTAGTCGACAGGGGTCCTCTGGAAACACCATATATTTT.

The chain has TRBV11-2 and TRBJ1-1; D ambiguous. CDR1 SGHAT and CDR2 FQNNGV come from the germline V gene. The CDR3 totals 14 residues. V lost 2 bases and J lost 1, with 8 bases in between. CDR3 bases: TGTGCCAGCAGCTTAAAAGGAGGGAACACTGAAGCTTTCTTT. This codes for CASSLKGGNTEAFF.

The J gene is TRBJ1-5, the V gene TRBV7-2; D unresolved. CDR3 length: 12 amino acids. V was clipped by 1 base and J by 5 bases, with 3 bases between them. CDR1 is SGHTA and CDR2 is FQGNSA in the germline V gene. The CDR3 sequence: CASSLDYQPQHF. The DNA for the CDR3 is TGTGCCAGCAGCTTAGACTATCAGCCCCAGCATTTT.

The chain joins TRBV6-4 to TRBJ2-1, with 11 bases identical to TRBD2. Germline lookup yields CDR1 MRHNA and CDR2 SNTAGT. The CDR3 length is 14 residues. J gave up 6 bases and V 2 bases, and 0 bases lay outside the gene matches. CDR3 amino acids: CASSDTSGGNEQFF. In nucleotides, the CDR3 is TGTGCCAGCAGTGACACTAGCGGGGGCAATGAGCAGTTCTTC.